This is a list of T cell receptor beta chains from one sample in a study of OX40 agonist ivuxolimab in advanced cancers. TCRdb's table, derived via immunoSEQ multiplex PCR, lists solely in-frame clones and lacks some. The profile shows 90,000 to 120,000 clones, around 93% of them singletons. Sequences were derived from CD4+ or CD8+ T cells sorted from blood, sampled in a trial of the OX40 agonist ivuxolimab. The receptors were sampled from an adult with an advanced solid tumor such as melanoma, head and neck, liver or kidney cancer. CDR3s include the opening cysteine and the closing phenylalanine or tryptophan. Fields, in order: clone size, V gene, D gene, J gene, CDR3 protein, CDR3 DNA. A D gene is named only where the DNA matches it firmly. Clone size is not always given. Where it is, it says once, few, many or a class for expanded clones.

-,TRBV28,TRBD2,TRBJ2-3,CASSGAWTSSPRTDTQYF,TGTGCCAGCAGTGGAGCCTGGACTAGCTCACCTCGCACAGATACGCAGTATTTT
-,TRBV27,TRBD1,TRBJ1-5,CASSSGTGLSNQPQHF,TGTGCCAGCAGTTCCGGGACAGGGCTGAGCAATCAGCCCCAGCATTTT
-,TRBV6-4,TRBD2,TRBJ2-7,CASSGLGRAIPEQYF,TGTGCCAGCAGCGGCCTCGGGAGGGCCATCCCCGAGCAGTACTTC
-,TRBV27,-,TRBJ2-1,CASSSPGEGAPSEQFF,TGTGCCAGCAGTTCACCCGGGGAGGGGGCCCCGTCTGAGCAGTTCTTC
once,TRBV7-3,-,TRBJ1-1,CASSGQRNTEAFF,TGTGCCAGCAGCGGACAGCGGAACACTGAAGCTTTCTTT
-,TRBV19,TRBD2,TRBJ2-1,CASSTLSTRGLAGEQFF,TGTGCCAGTAGTACCCTTTCAACCCGAGGACTAGCGGGGGAGCAGTTCTTC
-,TRBV7-9,-,TRBJ2-3,CASSSLGQSLSTDTQYF,TGTGCCAGCAGCTCATTAGGCCAGAGTCTCAGCACAGATACGCAGTATTTT
-,TRBV5-1,-,TRBJ2-5,CASSLEGTYELDF,TGCGCCAGCAGCCTGGAAGGCACCTACGAGCTAGACTTC
-,TRBV4-1,-,TRBJ1-4,CASSQDGGELGEKLFF,TGCGCCAGCAGCCAAGATGGGGGGGAACTAGGAGAAAAACTGTTTTTT
-,TRBV4-3,TRBD2,TRBJ2-3,CASSQDSAGGTDTQYF,TGCGCCAGCAGCCAAGATTCGGCGGGAGGAACAGATACGCAGTATTTT
-,TRBV5-6,-,TRBJ2-7,CASSPGMAESYEQYF,TGTGCCAGCAGCCCCGGGATGGCGGAGAGCTACGAGCAGTACTTC
once,TRBV7-2,-,TRBJ1-5,CASSLDPGSNQPQHF,TGTGCCAGCAGCTTAGATCCGGGGAGCAATCAGCCCCAGCATTTT
-,TRBV18,-,TRBJ2-7,CASSPAGARTYEQYF,TGTGCCAGCTCACCGGCCGGGGCCCGAACCTACGAGCAGTACTTC
few,TRBV29-1,TRBD1,TRBJ1-2,CSERGNRDRFDYTF,TGCAGCGAACGGGGGAACCGGGACAGGTTCGACTACACCTTC
-,TRBV14,TRBD2,TRBJ2-1,CASSRTSGVSEQFF,TGTGCCAGCAGCCGAACTAGCGGGGTTAGTGAGCAGTTCTTC
-,TRBV19,-,TRBJ2-7,CASSIDPTRAYEQYF,TGTGCCAGTAGTATAGATCCTACTAGGGCCTACGAGCAGTACTTC
-,TRBV9,-,TRBJ2-3,CASSSGTSVPDTQYF,TGTGCCAGCAGCTCCGGGACCAGCGTCCCAGATACGCAGTATTTT
-,TRBV28,-,TRBJ2-7,CASSPLGAEGPYF,TGTGCCAGCAGTCCTCTGGGGGCGGAGGGTCCGTACTTC
-,TRBV15,TRBD1,TRBJ2-2,CATSRGQALSGELFF,TGTGCCACCAGCAGGGGACAGGCTCTCTCCGGGGAGCTGTTTTTT
-,TRBV7-6,-,TRBJ2-1,CASSLGSYNEQFF,TGTGCCAGCAGCTTGGGCTCCTACAATGAGCAGTTCTTC
-,TRBV7-3,TRBD2,TRBJ2-1,CASSPTWGAGYNEQFF,TGTGCCAGCAGCCCAACCTGGGGAGCGGGGTACAATGAGCAGTTCTTC
-,TRBV19,-,TRBJ1-1,CASSINGPGTEAFF,TGTGCCAGTAGTATAAACGGTCCGGGGACTGAAGCTTTCTTT
few,TRBV28,TRBD2,TRBJ2-2,CASSLLAGIANTGELFF,TGTGCCAGCAGTTTACTAGCGGGGATCGCGAACACCGGGGAGCTGTTTTTT
-,TRBV7-7,-,TRBJ1-1,CASSLGFNTEAFF,TGTGCTAGCAGCTTAGGTTTCAACACTGAAGCTTTCTTT
-,TRBV27,-,TRBJ1-6,CASSLIGTGNSPLHF,TGTGCCAGCAGTTTAATAGGGACGGGTAATTCACCCCTCCACTTT
-,TRBV4-3,-,TRBJ1-6,CASSQDSTGGNSPLHF,TGCGCCAGCAGCCAAGATTCGACAGGTGGTAATTCACCCCTCCACTTT
-,TRBV6-5,TRBD1,TRBJ2-3,CASSYRDRGGQYF,TGTGCCAGCAGTTACCGGGACAGGGGTGGACAGTATTTT
-,TRBV5-6,-,TRBJ2-3,CASSRTDTQYF,TGTGCCAGCAGCCGCACAGATACGCAGTATTTT
-,TRBV9,-,TRBJ2-2,CASSVEDYGANTGELFF,TGTGCCAGCAGCGTAGAGGACTACGGCGCGAACACCGGGGAGCTGTTTTTT
-,TRBV5-4,TRBD2,TRBJ2-5,CASSYRREEETQYF,TGTGCCAGCAGCTACCGGCGGGAGGAAGAGACCCAGTACTTC
-,TRBV28,-,TRBJ1-1,CASKRVREAFF,TGTGCCAGCAAGCGGGTCAGAGAAGCTTTCTTT
once,TRBV7-8,-,TRBJ1-1,CASSLVSVRGTEAFF,TGTGCCAGCAGCTTAGTTTCGGTTCGAGGGACTGAAGCTTTCTTT
-,TRBV28,TRBD1,TRBJ1-2,CASSRWTGRALVRYTF,TGTGCCAGCAGTCGATGGACAGGGAGGGCTTTAGTGCGCTACACCTTC
-,TRBV19,TRBD1,TRBJ2-5,CASSGDRWKTQYF,TGTGCCAGTAGTGGGGACAGGTGGAAGACCCAGTACTTC
few,TRBV7-9,TRBD1,TRBJ2-7,CASDFTPDRGSSYEQYF,TGTGCCAGCGACTTCACTCCCGACAGGGGGTCCTCCTACGAGCAGTACTTC
-,TRBV5-6,TRBD2,TRBJ2-2,CASSLGSRGAGELFF,TGTGCCAGCAGCTTGGGAAGTCGGGGGGCCGGGGAGCTGTTTTTT
-,TRBV11-3,TRBD2,TRBJ2-7,CASSFGGYEQYF,TGTGCCAGCAGCTTCGGGGGGTACGAGCAGTACTTC
-,TRBV7-8,TRBD1,TRBJ2-7,CASSLQQGKGEQYF,TGTGCCAGCAGCTTACAACAGGGGAAGGGCGAGCAGTACTTC
-,TRBV29-1,-,TRBJ2-7,CSVEDGTGTGGADF,TGCAGCGTTGAAGACGGCACCGGAACGGGGGGCGCGGACTTC
-,TRBV10-3,-,TRBJ1-2,CAISDRLYGYTF,TGTGCCATCAGTGACAGGCTCTATGGCTACACCTTC
-,TRBV7-2,-,TRBJ2-7,CASSLWGSYEQYF,TGTGCCAGCAGCTTATGGGGGAGCTACGAGCAGTACTTC
-,TRBV9,TRBD2,TRBJ2-4,CASSVSGTRENIQYF,TGTGCCAGCAGTGTTAGCGGGACCCGCGAAAACATTCAGTACTTC
-,TRBV4-2,TRBD2,TRBJ2-7,CASSQGPGGGDEQYF,TGTGCCAGCAGCCAAGGGCCGGGAGGGGGGGACGAGCAGTACTTC
-,TRBV6-5,-,TRBJ2-7,CASSYSMAGTYEQYF,TGTGCCAGCAGTTACTCGATGGCAGGGACCTACGAGCAGTACTTC
-,TRBV19,-,TRBJ1-5,CASSIDRDNQPQHF,TGTGCCAGTAGTATAGACAGGGACAATCAGCCCCAGCATTTT
once,TRBV5-1,-,TRBJ2-3,CASSQQEFADTQYF,TGCGCCAGCAGCCAACAGGAGTTCGCGGATACGCAGTATTTT
-,TRBV10-3,-,TRBJ2-1,CAISESNLAPYNEQFF,TGTGCCATCAGTGAGTCGAACCTAGCGCCCTACAATGAGCAGTTCTTC
-,TRBV7-2,-,TRBJ1-5,CASSVGGQPQHF,TGTGCCAGCAGCGTCGGAGGTCAGCCCCAGCATTTT